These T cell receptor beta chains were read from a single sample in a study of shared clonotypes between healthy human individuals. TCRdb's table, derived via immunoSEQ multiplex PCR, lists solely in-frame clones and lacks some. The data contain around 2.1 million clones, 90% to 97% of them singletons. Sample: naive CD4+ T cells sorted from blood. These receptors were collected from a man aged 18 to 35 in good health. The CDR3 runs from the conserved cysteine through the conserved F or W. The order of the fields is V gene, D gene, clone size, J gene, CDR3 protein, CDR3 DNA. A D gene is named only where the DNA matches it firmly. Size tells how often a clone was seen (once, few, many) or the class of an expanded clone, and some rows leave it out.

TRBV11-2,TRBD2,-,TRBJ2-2,CASSTERGAYTGELFF,TGTGCCAGCAGCACCGAGCGGGGGGCTTACACCGGGGAGCTGTTTTTT
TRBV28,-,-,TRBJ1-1,CASSRSGNMNTEAFF,TGTGCCAGCAGTCGCTCAGGGAACATGAACACTGAAGCTTTCTTT
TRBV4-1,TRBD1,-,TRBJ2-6,CASSPQGFSSGANVLTF,TGCGCCAGCAGTCCACAGGGGTTTAGCTCTGGGGCCAACGTCCTGACTTTC
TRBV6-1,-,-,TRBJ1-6,CASATGSGSPLHF,TGTGCCAGCGCAACAGGGAGCGGTTCACCCCTCCACTTT
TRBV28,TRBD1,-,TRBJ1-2,CASRPTGIYGYTF,TGTGCCAGCAGGCCGACAGGGATATATGGCTACACCTTC
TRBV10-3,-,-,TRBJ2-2,CAISGGDRSTGELFF,TGTGCCATCAGTGGCGGAGACAGGTCGACCGGGGAGCTGTTTTTT
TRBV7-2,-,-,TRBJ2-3,CASSLEGFDTQYF,TGTGCCAGCAGCCTAGAGGGTTTCGATACGCAGTATTTT
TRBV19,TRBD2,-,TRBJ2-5,CASSGTMGSETQYF,TGTGCCAGTAGTGGGACTATGGGGTCGGAGACCCAGTACTTC
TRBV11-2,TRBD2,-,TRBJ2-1,CASSRGLANNEQFF,TGTGCCAGCAGCCGGGGACTAGCCAACAATGAGCAGTTCTTC
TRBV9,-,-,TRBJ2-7,CASSADGDLTYEQYF,TGTGCCAGCAGCGCCGACGGGGACCTCACCTACGAGCAGTACTTC
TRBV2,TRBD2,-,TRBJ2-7,CASRPSGLTYEQYF,TGTGCCAGCAGACCTAGCGGGCTAACCTACGAGCAGTACTTC
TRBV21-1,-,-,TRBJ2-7,CARYRIWDRQTYEQYF,TGTGCCAGATATCGAATTTGGGACAGACAGACCTACGAGCAGTACTTC
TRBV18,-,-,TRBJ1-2,CASSEGMRGYGYTF,TGTGCCAGCTCAGAAGGGATGCGGGGCTATGGCTACACCTTC
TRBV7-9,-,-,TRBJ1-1,CASSLLGGKGEAFF,TGTGCCAGCAGCTTACTAGGAGGGAAAGGTGAAGCTTTCTTT
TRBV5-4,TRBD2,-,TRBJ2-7,CASWTSGGYEQYF,TGTGCCAGCTGGACTAGCGGGGGTTACGAGCAGTACTTC
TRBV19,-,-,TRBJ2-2,CASRGLANTGELFF,TGTGCCTCGAGGGGACTTGCTAACACCGGGGAGCTGTTTTTT
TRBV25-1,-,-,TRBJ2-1,CASSETINEQFF,TGTGCCAGCAGTGAAACTATTAATGAGCAGTTCTTC
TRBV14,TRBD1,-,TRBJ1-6,CASSQLGTGNSPLHF,TGTGCCAGCAGCCAACTTGGGACAGGGAATTCACCCCTCCACTTT
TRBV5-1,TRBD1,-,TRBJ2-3,CASSLEGQGRDTQYF,TGCGCCAGCAGCTTGGAGGGACAGGGGAGGGATACGCAGTATTTT
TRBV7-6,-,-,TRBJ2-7,CASSSFTGQPYEQYF,TGTGCCAGCAGCTCATTTACAGGTCAACCCTACGAGCAGTACTTC
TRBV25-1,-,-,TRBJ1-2,CASSEYRQGYTF,TGTGCCAGCAGTGAATACAGGCAGGGCTACACCTTC
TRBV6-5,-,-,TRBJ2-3,CASSSGRSTDTQYF,TGTGCCAGCAGCTCCGGACGTAGCACAGATACGCAGTATTTT
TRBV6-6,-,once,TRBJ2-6,CASSYGENGANVLTF,TGTGCCAGCAGTTACGGAGAAAATGGGGCCAACGTCCTGACTTTC
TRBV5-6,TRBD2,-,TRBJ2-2,CASSLRISGDWGGELFF,TGTGCCAGCAGCTTGCGAATTAGCGGGGACTGGGGCGGGGAGCTGTTTTTT
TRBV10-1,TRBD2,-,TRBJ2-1,CASTSGRNNEQFF,TGCGCCAGCACTAGCGGGAGAAACAATGAGCAGTTCTTC
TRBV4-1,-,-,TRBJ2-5,CASSQDAEWETQYF,TGCGCCAGCAGCCAAGACGCAGAGTGGGAGACCCAGTACTTC
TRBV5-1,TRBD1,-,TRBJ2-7,CASGTGGLRDEQYF,TGCGCCAGCGGGACAGGGGGGCTCCGGGACGAGCAGTACTTC
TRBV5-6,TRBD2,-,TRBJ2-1,CASSLVTSGYNEQFF,TGTGCCAGCAGCTTGGTCACTAGCGGGTACAATGAGCAGTTCTTC
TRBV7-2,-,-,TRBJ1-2,CASSLARGGSYGYTF,TGTGCCAGCAGCTTAGCGAGGGGGGGGAGCTATGGCTACACCTTC
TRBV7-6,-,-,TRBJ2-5,CASTKGGSPTQYF,TGTGCCAGCACAAAAGGGGGGTCGCCGACCCAGTACTTC
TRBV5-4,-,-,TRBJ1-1,CASSSGRTSNTEAFF,TGTGCCAGCAGCTCAGGACGGACTTCGAACACTGAAGCTTTCTTT
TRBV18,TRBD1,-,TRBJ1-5,CASSLNTGVDQPQHF,TGTGCCAGCTCACTTAATACAGGGGTGGATCAGCCCCAGCATTTT
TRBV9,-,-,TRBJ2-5,CASSVEVGIETQYF,TGTGCCAGCAGCGTAGAAGTAGGGATAGAGACCCAGTACTTC
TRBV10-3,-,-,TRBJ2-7,CAISKGQTYEQYF,TGTGCCATCAGCAAAGGACAGACCTACGAGCAGTACTTC
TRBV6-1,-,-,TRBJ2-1,CASSDGRGRNEQFF,TGTGCCAGCAGTGATGGTCGGGGGCGGAATGAGCAGTTCTTC
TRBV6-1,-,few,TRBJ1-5,CASSANQPQHF,TGTGCCAGCAGTGCAAATCAGCCCCAGCATTTT
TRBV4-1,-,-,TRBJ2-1,CASSHIGWRRGSYNEQFF,TGCGCCAGCAGCCACATAGGCTGGCGACGGGGCTCCTACAATGAGCAGTTCTTC
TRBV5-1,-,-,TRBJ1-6,CASSPGQAYNSPLHF,TGCGCCAGCAGCCCGGGGCAGGCTTATAATTCACCCCTCCACTTT
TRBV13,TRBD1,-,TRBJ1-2,CASSLSTQGGYGYTF,TGTGCCAGCAGCTTAAGTACACAGGGGGGCTATGGCTACACCTTC
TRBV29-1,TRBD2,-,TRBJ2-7,CSVAGGTSGEQYF,TGCAGCGTGGCGGGGGGCACGTCCGGCGAGCAGTACTTC
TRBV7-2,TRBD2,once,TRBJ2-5,CASSLVGLAGNQETQYF,TGTGCCAGCAGCTTAGTGGGACTAGCGGGGAACCAAGAGACCCAGTACTTC
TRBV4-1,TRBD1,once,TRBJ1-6,CASSQGTGELRGSPLHF,TGCGCCAGCAGCCAAGGGACAGGGGAGTTAAGGGGTTCACCCCTCCACTTT
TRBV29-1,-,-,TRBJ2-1,CSVGARLSYNEQFF,TGCAGCGTTGGTGCTAGACTCTCCTACAATGAGCAGTTCTTC
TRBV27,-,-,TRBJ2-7,CASWTAGYEQYF,TGTGCCAGCTGGACCGCCGGATACGAGCAGTACTTC
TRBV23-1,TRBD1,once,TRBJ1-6,CASSHQDRGRPNSPLHF,TGCGCCAGCAGTCACCAGGACAGGGGAAGACCTAATTCACCCCTCCACTTT
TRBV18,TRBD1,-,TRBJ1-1,CASSPDRGAFF,TGTGCCAGCTCACCAGACAGGGGAGCTTTCTTT
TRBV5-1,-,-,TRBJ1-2,CASSLAFRGGYGYTF,TGCGCCAGCAGCTTGGCCTTCAGGGGTGGCTATGGCTACACCTTC
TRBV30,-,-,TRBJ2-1,CAWTVGGDTWGEQFF,TGTGCCTGGACCGTAGGGGGGGACACCTGGGGTGAGCAGTTCTTC
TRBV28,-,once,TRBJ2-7,CASIATENYEQYF,TGTGCCAGCATTGCGACAGAGAACTACGAGCAGTACTTC
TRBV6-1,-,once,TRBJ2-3,CASSEGYGMGTDTQYF,TGTGCCAGCAGTGAAGGGTACGGGATGGGCACAGATACGCAGTATTTT